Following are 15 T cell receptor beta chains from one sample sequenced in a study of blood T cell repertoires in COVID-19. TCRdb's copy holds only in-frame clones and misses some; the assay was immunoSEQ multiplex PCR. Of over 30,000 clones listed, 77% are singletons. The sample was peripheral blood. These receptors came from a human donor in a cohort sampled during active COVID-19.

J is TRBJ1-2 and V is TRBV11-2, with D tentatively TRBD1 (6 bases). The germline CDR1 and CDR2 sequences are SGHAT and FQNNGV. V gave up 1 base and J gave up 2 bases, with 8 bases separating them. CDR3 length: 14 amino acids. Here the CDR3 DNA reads TGTGCCAGCAGCTTAGTACAGGGAAACTATGGCTACACCTTC. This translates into CASSLVQGNYGYTF. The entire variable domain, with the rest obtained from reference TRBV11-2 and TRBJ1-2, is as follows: EAGVAQSPRYKIIEKRQSVAFWCNPISGHATLYWYQQILGQGPKLLIQFQNNGVVDDSQLPKDRFSAERLKGVDSTLKIQPAKLEDSAVYLCASSLVQGNYGYTFGSGTRLTVV.

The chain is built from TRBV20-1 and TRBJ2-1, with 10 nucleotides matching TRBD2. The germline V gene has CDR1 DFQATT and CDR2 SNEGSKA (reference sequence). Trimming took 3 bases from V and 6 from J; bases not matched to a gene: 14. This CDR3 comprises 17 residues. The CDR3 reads CSASGFQREGPSNEQFF. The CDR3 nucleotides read TGCAGTGCTAGTGGGTTCCAGCGGGAGGGCCCCTCCAATGAGCAGTTCTTC.

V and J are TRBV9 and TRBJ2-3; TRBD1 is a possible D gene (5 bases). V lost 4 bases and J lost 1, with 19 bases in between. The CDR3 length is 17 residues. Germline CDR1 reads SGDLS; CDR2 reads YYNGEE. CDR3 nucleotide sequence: TGTGCCAGCAGCCCAAGCGACAGTTTATCCCGCACAGATACGCAGTATTTT. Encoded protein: CASSPSDSLSRTDTQYF.

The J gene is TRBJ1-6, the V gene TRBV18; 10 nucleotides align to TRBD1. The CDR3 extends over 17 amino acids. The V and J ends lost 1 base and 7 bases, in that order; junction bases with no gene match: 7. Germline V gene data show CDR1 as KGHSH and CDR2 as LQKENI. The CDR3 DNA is TGTGCCAGCTCACCACTGGGACAGGGGTCGGGAAATTCACCCCTCCACTTT. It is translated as CASSPLGQGSGNSPLHF. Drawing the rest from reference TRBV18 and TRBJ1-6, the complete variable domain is NAGVMQNPRHLVRRRGQEARLRCSPMKGHSHVYWYRQLPEEGLKFMVYLQKENIIDESGMPKERFSAEFPKEGPSILRIQQVVRGDSAAYFCASSPLGQGSGNSPLHFGNGTRLTVT.

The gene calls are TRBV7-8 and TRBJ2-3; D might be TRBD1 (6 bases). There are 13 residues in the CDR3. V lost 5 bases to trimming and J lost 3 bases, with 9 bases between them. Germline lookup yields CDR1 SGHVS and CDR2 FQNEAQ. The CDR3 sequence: CASSPRGTDTQYF. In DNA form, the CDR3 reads TGTGCCAGCAGCCCGAGGGGGACAGATACGCAGTATTTT.

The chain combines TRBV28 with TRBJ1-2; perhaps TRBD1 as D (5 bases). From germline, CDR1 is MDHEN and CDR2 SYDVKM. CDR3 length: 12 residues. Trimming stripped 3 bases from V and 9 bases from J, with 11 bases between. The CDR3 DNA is TGTGCCAGCAGTTTTCCGGGGGGGAGCTACACCTTC. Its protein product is CASSFPGGSYTF.

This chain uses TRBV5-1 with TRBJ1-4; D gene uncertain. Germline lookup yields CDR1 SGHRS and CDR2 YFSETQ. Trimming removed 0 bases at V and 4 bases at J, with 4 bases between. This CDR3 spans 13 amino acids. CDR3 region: CASSLGHNEKLFF. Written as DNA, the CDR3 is TGCGCCAGCAGCTTGGGACATAATGAAAAACTGTTTTTT.

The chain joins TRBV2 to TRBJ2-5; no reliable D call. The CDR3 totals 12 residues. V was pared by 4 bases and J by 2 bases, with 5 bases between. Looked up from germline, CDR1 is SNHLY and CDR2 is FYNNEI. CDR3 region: CASSGGQETQYF. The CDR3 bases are TGTGCCAGCAGTGGCGGACAAGAGACCCAGTACTTC.

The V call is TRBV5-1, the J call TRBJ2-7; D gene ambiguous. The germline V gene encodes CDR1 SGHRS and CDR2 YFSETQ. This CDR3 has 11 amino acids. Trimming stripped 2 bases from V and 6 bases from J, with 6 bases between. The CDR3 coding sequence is TGCGCCAGCAGCTTCCACTCCGAGCAGTACTTC. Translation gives CASSFHSEQYF.

This CDR3 is CASSHTSGGRTDTQYF. The CDR3 nucleotides read TGTGCCAGCAGTCATACTAGCGGGGGCCGCACAGATACGCAGTATTTT. The chain recombines TRBV6-6 with TRBJ2-3; TRBD2 aligns across 11 bases. The junction had 5 bases not matched to a gene; V was cut back by 5 bases and J by 1 base. The CDR3 runs to 16 residues. Germline values: CDR1 MNHNY, CDR2 SVGAGI (reference sequence).

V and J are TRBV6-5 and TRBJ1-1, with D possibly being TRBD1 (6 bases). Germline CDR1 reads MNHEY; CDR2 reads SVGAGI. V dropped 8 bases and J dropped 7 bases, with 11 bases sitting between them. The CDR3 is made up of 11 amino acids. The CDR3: CASVDRIEAFF. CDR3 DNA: TGTGCCAGCGTAGACAGGATTGAAGCTTTCTTT.

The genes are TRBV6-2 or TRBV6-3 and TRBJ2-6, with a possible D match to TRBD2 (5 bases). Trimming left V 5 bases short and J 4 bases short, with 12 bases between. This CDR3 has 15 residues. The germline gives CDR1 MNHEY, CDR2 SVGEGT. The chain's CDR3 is CASSHPSGGANVLTF. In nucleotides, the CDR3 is TGTGCCAGCAGTCACCCCTCGGGGGGGGCCAACGTCCTGACTTTC.

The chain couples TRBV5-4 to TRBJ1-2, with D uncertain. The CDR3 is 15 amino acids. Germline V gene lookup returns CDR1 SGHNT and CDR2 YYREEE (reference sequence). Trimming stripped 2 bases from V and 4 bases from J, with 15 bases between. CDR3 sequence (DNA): TGTGCCAGCAGCTTTAATCCGGTAGCTAGCTATGGCTACACCTTC. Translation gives CASSFNPVASYGYTF.

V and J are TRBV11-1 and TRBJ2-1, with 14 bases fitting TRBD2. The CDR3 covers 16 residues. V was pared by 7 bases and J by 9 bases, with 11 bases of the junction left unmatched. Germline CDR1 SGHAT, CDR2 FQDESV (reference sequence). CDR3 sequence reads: CASTEGLAGASPEQFF. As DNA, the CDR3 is TGTGCCAGCACGGAGGGACTAGCGGGAGCATCTCCTGAGCAGTTCTTC.

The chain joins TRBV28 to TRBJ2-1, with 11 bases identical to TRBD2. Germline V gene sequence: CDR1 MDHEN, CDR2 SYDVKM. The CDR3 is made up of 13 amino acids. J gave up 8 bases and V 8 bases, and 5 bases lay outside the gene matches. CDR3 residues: CASVAGGRDEQFF. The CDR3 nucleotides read TGTGCCAGCGTAGCGGGGGGGCGCGATGAGCAGTTCTTC.